This entry lists 28 T cell receptor beta chains sequenced from one sample in a study of CD8+ T cells in alopecia areata. It was cDNA, reverse transcribed from extracted RNA, that served as the sequencing template. Sequencing was performed with immunoSEQ multiplex PCR; in TCRdb, only in-frame clones are kept and a portion is missing. The table has some 100,000 clones, less than 45% seen once. The sequencing input was CD4+ T cells sorted from blood. These receptors all stem from a human donor with alopecia areata.

The chain couples TRBV7-3 to TRBJ2-1; no firm D call. V was trimmed by 2 bases and J by 9 bases, leaving 14 bases between them. CDR1 and CDR2 from the germline V gene are SGHTA and FQGTGA. This CDR3 has 14 amino acids. The CDR3 nucleotides read TGTGCCAGCAGCTTACTGATGGGTGCGCCTGAGCAGTTCTTC. It is translated as CASSLLMGAPEQFF.

The V call is TRBV5-1, the J call TRBJ2-2; 9 nucleotides agree with TRBD1. Germline CDR1 reads SGHRS; CDR2 reads YFSETQ. Trimming removed 4 bases from V and 1 base from J; junction bases left unmatched: 2. CDR3 length equals 15 residues. The CDR3 is CASSGGQGNTGELFF. In DNA, the CDR3 is TGCGCCAGCAGCGGGGGACAGGGGAACACCGGGGAGCTGTTTTTT.

A note on this clone: The sample carries other DNA sequences with the same CDR3. The rearrangement joins TRBV30 to TRBJ2-5; D is unclear. This CDR3 is built from 11 residues. Germline CDR1 and CDR2: GTSNPN and SVGIG (reference sequence). V dropped 0 bases and J dropped 4 bases, with 3 bases sitting between them. Here the CDR3 reads CAWSVGETQYF. Here the CDR3 DNA reads TGTGCCTGGAGTGTAGGAGAGACCCAGTACTTC.

In this sample, this clone turned up a few times. In DNA form, the CDR3 reads TGTGCCAGCAGCCGAAGGAGGGCCTACGAGCAGTACTTC. The encoded protein is CASSRRRAYEQYF. The chain has TRBV7-2 and TRBJ2-7; maybe TRBD2 (6 bases). The CDR3 extends over 13 amino acids. Trimming cost V 5 bases and J 2 bases, with 10 bases left between them. Per germline, CDR1 SGHTA and CDR2 FQGNSA.

The chain employs TRBV29-1 and TRBJ2-5, with TRBD1 identical over 8 bases. Germline V gene sequence: CDR1 SQVTM, CDR2 ANQGSEA. J lost 5 bases, V lost 7 bases, and 9 bases had no gene match. The CDR3 sequence is 13 residues long. The CDR3 loop reads CSAGTGNRETQYF. Written as DNA, the CDR3 is TGCAGCGCCGGGACAGGCAATAGGGAGACCCAGTACTTC.

With regard to this clone: The same CDR3 arises from other DNA sequences in this sample as well. The chain carries TRBV7-9 and TRBJ2-6; 7 bases map to TRBD1. The CDR3 sequence is 15 residues long. Germline CDR1 SEHNR, CDR2 FQNEAQ (reference sequence). V lost 6 bases and J lost 0; bases outside the gene matches: 2. The CDR3: CASSPGGSGANVLTF. CDR3 DNA: TGTGCCAGCAGTCCAGGGGGCTCTGGGGCCAACGTCCTGACTTTC.

This clone was seen only a few times. V is TRBV5-6 and J is TRBJ1-2; D is uncertain. Germline CDR1 is SGHDT and CDR2 is YYEEEE. Deletions cut 1 base from V and 9 bases from J, with 7 bases between. This CDR3 region has 11 residues. The CDR3 loop reads CASSLRQSYTF. CDR3 nucleotides: TGTGCCAGCAGCTTGCGTCAGAGCTACACCTTC.

V gene TRBV7-2 combines with J gene TRBJ2-5; 8 bases are shared with TRBD1. The CDR3 is 15 amino acids. Germline trimming cut 3 bases from V and 5 bases from J; bases unmatched to any gene: 8. Germline-derived CDR1 and CDR2 are SGHTA and FQGNSA. CDR3 DNA sequence: TGTGCCAGCAGCTTTTGGACAGGGAGATACGAGACCCAGTACTTC. Residues: CASSFWTGRYETQYF.

The chain couples TRBV9 to TRBJ1-2, with TRBD1 matching 7 bases. With V trimmed by 4 bases and J by 8 bases, 11 bases remained unmatched. The CDR3 has 14 residues. Germline assignment: CDR1 SGDLS and CDR2 YYNGEE. In nucleotides, the CDR3 is TGTGCCAGCAGCTCCCAAGGTAGGGGGCAAGGCTACACCTTC. This translates into CASSSQGRGQGYTF.

This clone appeared a few times. This chain joins TRBV29-1 and TRBJ2-7, with D maybe TRBD2 (5 bases). The CDR3 is made up of 12 amino acids. Between the trimmed V and J ends, which lost 6 bases and 0 bases, there was a span of 9 bases. Germline loops: CDR1 SQVTM, CDR2 ANQGSEA. The CDR3 region is CSVRGFSYEQYF. The CDR3 DNA sequence: TGCAGCGTGCGAGGGTTCTCCTACGAGCAGTACTTC.

This clone was detected only a few times. The chain couples TRBV7-9 to TRBJ1-2, with 9 bases aligning to TRBD1. The V segment lost 5 bases and the J segment 1 base; nucleotides outside the gene matches: 5. CDR1 is SEHNR, CDR2 FQNEAQ, per germline (reference sequence). CDR3 length: 15 amino acids. CDR3 DNA: TGTGCCAGCAGCCCACGGACAGGGGTTAACTATGGCTACACCTTC. This gives the protein CASSPRTGVNYGYTF.

This chain uses TRBV29-1 with TRBJ2-2, with D tentatively TRBD1 or TRBD2 (5 bases each). Germline loops: CDR1 SQVTM, CDR2 ANQGSEA. CDR3 length equals 15 residues. With 7 bases removed from V and 2 bases from J, the gap between germline ends came to 17 bases. CDR3 nucleotides: TGCAGCGATCACACCGGGACCGTAAACACCGGGGAGCTGTTTTTT. Translating it yields CSDHTGTVNTGELFF.

This rearrangement joins TRBV2 to TRBJ1-1, with 11 bases that match TRBD1. CDR1 is SNHLY and CDR2 is FYNNEI in the germline V gene. The junction had 2 bases not matched to a gene; V was cut back by 6 bases and J by 5 bases. The CDR3 has 13 residues. As DNA, the CDR3 is TGTGCCAGCAGGGGGACAGGGGGTACTGAAGCTTTCTTT. As protein: CASRGTGGTEAFF.

This clone was seen a handful of times. The chain couples TRBV15 to TRBJ2-2; unclear D gene. In germline, CDR1 is LNHNV, CDR2 YYDKDF (reference sequence). V lost 0 bases, J lost 12 bases, and 14 bases lay in between. The CDR3 loop spans 14 amino acids. The CDR3 coding sequence is TGTGCCACCAGCAGAGATCTGATGGCACAGAAGCTGTTTTTT. Its protein is CATSRDLMAQKLFF. The entire variable domain, with the rest obtained from reference TRBV15 and TRBJ2-2, is as follows: DAMVIQNPRYQVTQFGKPVTLSCSQTLNHNVMYWYQQKSSQAPKLLFHYYDKDFNNEADTPDNFQSRRPNTSFCFLDIRSPGLGDTAMYLCATSRDLMAQKLFFGEGSRLTVL.

This chain links TRBV29-1 with TRBJ2-7; D uncertain. CDR3 length: 15 amino acids. Germline V lookup: CDR1 SQVTM, CDR2 ANQGSEA. Trimming took off 4 bases at V and 7 bases at J, with 23 bases between the two ends. The CDR3 coding sequence is TGCAGCGTTGGCCCCATAGGACGGATGAATGGAGAGCAGTACTTC. Amino acids: CSVGPIGRMNGEQYF.

This clone has only one observation. The chain employs TRBV7-2 and TRBJ2-7; D gene ambiguous. The CDR3 is made up of 11 amino acids. The germline V gene encodes CDR1 SGHTA and CDR2 FQGNSA. V lost 6 bases and J lost 5, with 8 bases in between. This chain's CDR3 is CASRGIHEQYF. For the CDR3, the DNA is TGTGCCAGCAGGGGCATCCACGAGCAGTACTTC.

This chain joins TRBV7-2 and TRBJ2-2; D is uncertain. V was clipped by 1 base and J by 1 base, with 7 bases between them. Germline V gene sequence: CDR1 SGHTA, CDR2 FQGNSA. This CDR3 region has 15 residues. The CDR3 nucleotides are TGTGCCAGCAGCTTAGTGGCAGTGAACACCGGGGAGCTGTTTTTT. It translates to CASSLVAVNTGELFF.

V gene TRBV14 combines with J gene TRBJ2-5; TRBD2 aligns across 9 bases. The CDR3 length is 16 residues. The germline gives CDR1 SGHDN, CDR2 FVKESK. V was pared by 4 bases and J by 4 bases, with 10 bases of the junction left unmatched. The CDR3 loop is CASSLGYLAGRETQYF. The CDR3 DNA reads TGTGCCAGCAGCCTGGGCTACCTAGCGGGGCGAGAGACCCAGTACTTC.

DNA of the CDR3: TGTGCCAGCAATCCGGGACAGGGGAATGAAAAACTGTTTTTT. Amino acid sequence: CASNPGQGNEKLFF. V is TRBV7-2 and J is TRBJ1-4, with TRBD1 matching over 10 bases. V lost 7 bases to trimming and J lost 5 bases; unmatched junction nucleotides: 4. CDR1 is SGHTA and CDR2 is FQGNSA in the germline V gene. This CDR3 has 14 amino acids.

CDR3 in amino acids: CASSLDLAEQFF. The CDR3 region has the DNA TGCGCCAGCAGCTTGGATCTAGCGGAGCAGTTCTTC. The J gene is TRBJ2-1, the V gene TRBV5-1; possibly TRBD2 for D (6 bases). The V end was cut by 0 bases, the J end by 10 bases, with 8 bases between. The CDR3 covers 12 residues. Germline loops: CDR1 SGHRS, CDR2 YFSETQ. The whole variable domain, filled in from reference TRBV5-1 and TRBJ2-1, reads KAGVTQTPRYLIKTRGQQVTLSCSPISGHRSVSWYQQTPGQGLQFLFEYFSETQRNKGNFPGRFSGRQFSNSRSEMNVSTLELGDSALYLCASSLDLAEQFFGPGTRLTVL.

This clone was detected only a few times. The chain has TRBV29-1 and TRBJ2-7; 7 bases match TRBD2. Germline trimming cut 6 bases from V and 0 bases from J; bases unmatched to any gene: 8. This CDR3 has 14 residues. Germline CDR1 SQVTM, CDR2 ANQGSEA. CDR3 loop: CSVAAGPSSYEQYF. The CDR3 region has the DNA TGCAGCGTAGCAGCGGGGCCCTCCTCCTACGAGCAGTACTTC.

This clone was detected a few times. The rearrangement uses TRBV29-1 and TRBJ2-6, with unresolved D. This CDR3 has 14 residues. The germline V gene encodes CDR1 SQVTM and CDR2 ANQGSEA. Trimming shortened V by 4 bases and J by 0 bases, and 7 bases separated the two germline ends. The CDR3 sequence is CSVGQSSGANVLTF. The CDR3 DNA sequence: TGCAGCGTTGGACAAAGCTCTGGGGCCAACGTCCTGACTTTC. Complete variable domain (other parts from reference TRBV29-1 and TRBJ2-6): SAVISQKPSRDICQRGTSLTIQCQVDSQVTMMFWYRQQPGQSLTLIATANQGSEATYESGFVIDKFPISRPNLTFSTLTVSNMSPEDSSIYLCSVGQSSGANVLTFGAGSRLTVL.

This sequence joins TRBV7-6 and TRBJ2-3; TRBD2 matches at 7 bases. CDR1 and CDR2 from the germline V gene are SGHVS and FNYEAQ. V lost 0 bases to trimming and J lost 3 bases; unmatched junction nucleotides: 3. There are 15 residues in the CDR3. The CDR3 nucleotides are TGTGCCAGCAGCTTAGCGCGGCGGGGGACAGATACGCAGTATTTT. It yields the protein CASSLARRGTDTQYF.

This clone came up a few times. J is TRBJ2-4 and V is TRBV28; 8 nucleotides align to TRBD1. The germline V gene encodes CDR1 MDHEN and CDR2 SYDVKM. The CDR3 totals 15 residues. The V gene end was trimmed by 3 bases and the J gene end by 1 base; junction bases not matched to a gene: 2. CDR3 sequence (DNA): TGTGCCAGCAGTTTCCGACAGGGGGCCAAAAACATTCAGTACTTC. Translating it yields CASSFRQGAKNIQYF.

The rearrangement uses TRBV18 and TRBJ2-6; possibly TRBD1 for D (6 bases). The ends were cut back, 3 bases at V and 2 bases at J, with 14 bases in the middle. The germline CDR1 and CDR2 sequences are KGHSH and LQKENI. There are 17 residues in the CDR3. The CDR3 DNA sequence: TGTGCCAGCTCACCCGAACAGGGAAAAACTGGGGCCAACGTCCTGACTTTC. Its protein is CASSPEQGKTGANVLTF.

This clone showed up just a few times. This rearrangement joins TRBV7-2 to TRBJ2-7; TRBD2 might be the D (6 bases). This CDR3 has 14 residues. The germline gives CDR1 SGHTA, CDR2 FQGNSA. The V end lost 1 base, the J end lost 7 bases, and 14 bases lay between the germline ends. CDR3 sequence: CASSLEGGFGEQYF. The DNA for the CDR3 is TGTGCCAGCAGCTTAGAAGGAGGGTTTGGGGAGCAGTACTTC.

The chain uses TRBV15 and TRBJ2-1; 7 nucleotides agree with TRBD1. Germline trimming cut 2 bases from V and 6 bases from J; bases unmatched to any gene: 7. The CDR3 has 15 residues. From germline, CDR1 is LNHNV and CDR2 YYDKDF (reference sequence). The CDR3 region has the DNA TGTGCCACCAGCAGAAACATACAGGGGCTCAATGAGCAGTTCTTC. This encodes CATSRNIQGLNEQFF.

Only a few counts were recorded for this clone. The chain combines TRBV5-6 with TRBJ2-5; TRBD1 matches at 7 bases. V lost 4 bases, J lost 2 bases, and 5 bases stayed unmatched. There are 14 residues in the CDR3. Germline loops: CDR1 SGHDT, CDR2 YYEEEE. The DNA of the CDR3 is TGTGCCAGCAGCGATGGGACAGCTCAAGAGACCCAGTACTTC. Its translation: CASSDGTAQETQYF.